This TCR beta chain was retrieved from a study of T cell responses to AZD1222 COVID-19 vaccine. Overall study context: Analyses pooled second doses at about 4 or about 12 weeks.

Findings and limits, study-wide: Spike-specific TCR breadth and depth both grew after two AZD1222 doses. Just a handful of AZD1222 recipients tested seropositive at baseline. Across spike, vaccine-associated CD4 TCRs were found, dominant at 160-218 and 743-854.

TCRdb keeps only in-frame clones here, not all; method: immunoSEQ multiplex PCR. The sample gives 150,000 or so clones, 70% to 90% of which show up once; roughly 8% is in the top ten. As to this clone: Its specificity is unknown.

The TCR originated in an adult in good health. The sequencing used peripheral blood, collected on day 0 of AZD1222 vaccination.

In DNA, the CDR3 is TGCGCCAGCAGCACAGGACAGGCACCGAATGGCTACACCTTC. It encodes CASSTGQAPNGYTF. The chain employs TRBV5-1 and TRBJ1-2, with TRBD1 matching 7 bases. Germline loops: CDR1 SGHRS, CDR2 YFSETQ. Trimming took 4 bases from V and 6 from J; bases not matched to a gene: 9. The CDR3 covers 14 residues.